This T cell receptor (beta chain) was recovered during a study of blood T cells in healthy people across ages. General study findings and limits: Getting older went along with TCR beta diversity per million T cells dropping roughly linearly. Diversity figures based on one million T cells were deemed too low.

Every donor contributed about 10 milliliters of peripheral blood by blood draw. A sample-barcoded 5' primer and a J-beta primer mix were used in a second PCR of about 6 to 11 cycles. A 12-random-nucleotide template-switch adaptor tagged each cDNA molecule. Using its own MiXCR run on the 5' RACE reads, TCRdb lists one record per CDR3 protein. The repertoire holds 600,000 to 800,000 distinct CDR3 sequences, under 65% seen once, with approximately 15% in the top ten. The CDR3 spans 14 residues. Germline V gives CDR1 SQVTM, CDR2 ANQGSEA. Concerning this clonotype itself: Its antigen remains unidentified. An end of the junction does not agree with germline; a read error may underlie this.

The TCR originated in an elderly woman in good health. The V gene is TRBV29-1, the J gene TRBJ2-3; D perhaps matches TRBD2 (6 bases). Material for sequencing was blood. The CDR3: CSAPGGPGGDMQYF. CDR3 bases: TGCAGCGCTCCTGGCGGGCCCGGAGGGGATATGCAGTATTTT.